The present T cell receptor (beta chain) was sequenced within a study of technical replicates of blood from a few donors (dated by TCRdb to about 2017). In the case of this clone: No antigen is known for it. No clone much larger than this one lies a single base away; base qualities are absent.

The library came from the immunoSEQ multiplex PCR assay. The table comes from immuneACCESS by way of TCRdb, which keeps in-frame sequences with V and J called. Part of the clones is missing from these tables; in studies checked, under half for an unresolved V gene and the rest for unknown reasons. The sample profile shows more than 95,000 clones; approximately 95% of them were found once. Just over 0.2% of the sample is held by the ten biggest clonotypes. Ends trimmed: V by 6 bases, J by 8 bases; bases unmatched to a gene: 8. Based on the germline V gene, the CDR1 and CDR2 sequences are MDHEN and SYDVKM. The CDR3 spans 13 residues, from the cysteine through the phenylalanine. Only CDR3 DNA remains: 39 bases, in frame from the first base.

Material: T cells isolated from PBMCs. This sequence uses TRBV28 and TRBJ1-2; 8 bases in between match TRBD1. The source of this sequence is a human donor in good health. The DNA is TGTGCCAGCAGAGGTCAGGGGGCGCAGGGCTACACCTTC. Its product reads: CASRGQGAQGYTF.